Listed here are 17 T cell receptor beta chains from one sample, sequenced in a study of Ad26.COV2.S vaccination and SARS-CoV-2 variants. The treatment here: about 20 received Ad26.COV2.S at low or high dose, single or two shots; roughly five received placebo; per-sample allocation not given. Samples analyzed were those drawn on day 63 after the first vaccine or placebo injection. Profiled with immunoSEQ multiplex PCR; TCRdb holds only in-frame clones, not every one. The sample contains hundreds of thousands of clones, about 85% of which appear only once. The sequenced sample was peripheral blood, obtained in a trial of Ad26.COV2.S vaccine versus placebo. The receptors derive from a person aged 18-60 years who received the Ad26.COV2.S COVID-19 vaccine or a placebo.

The sample holds one count of this clone. This sequence joins TRBV28 and TRBJ2-3; 13 bases agree with TRBD2. Looked up from germline, CDR1 is MDHEN and CDR2 is SYDVKM. V lost 6 bases, J lost 3 bases, and 6 bases stayed unmatched. The CDR3 sequence is 16 residues long. CDR3 in amino acids: CASRGLTSGRTDTQYF. The CDR3 nucleotides read TGTGCCAGCAGGGGATTGACTAGCGGGAGGACAGATACGCAGTATTTT.

This clone has just a few counts. V and J are TRBV4-3 and TRBJ2-1, with D possibly being TRBD2 (5 bases). V dropped 3 bases and J dropped 8 bases, with 17 bases sitting between them. Per the germline V gene, CDR1 is LGHNA and CDR2 is YSLEER. CDR3 size: 15 residues. CDR3 region: CASSQGDTSDDEQFF. The CDR3 DNA reads TGCGCCAGCAGCCAGGGCGATACTAGTGACGATGAGCAGTTCTTC.

The chain couples TRBV9 to TRBJ2-3; TRBD1 might be the D (6 bases). Trimming took 3 bases from V and 0 from J, leaving 20 bases between them. The CDR3 has 18 amino acids. The germline CDR1 and CDR2 sequences are SGDLS and YYNGEE. The CDR3 sequence is CASSASMKQGPSTDTQYF. CDR3 bases: TGTGCCAGCAGCGCTAGTATGAAACAGGGACCTAGCACAGATACGCAGTATTTT. Variable domain in full (rest from reference TRBV9 and TRBJ2-3): DSGVTQTPKHLITATGQRVTLRCSPRSGDLSVYWYQQSLDQGLQFLIQYYNGEERAKGNILERFSAQQFPDLHSELNLSSLELGDSALYFCASSASMKQGPSTDTQYFGPGTRLTVL.

This sequence joins TRBV29-1 and TRBJ1-2, with no clear D. Per germline, CDR1 SQVTM and CDR2 ANQGSEA. The CDR3 consists of 12 residues. With 4 bases removed from V and 3 bases from J, the gap between germline ends came to 9 bases. For the CDR3, the DNA is TGCAGCGTTGTATCGACGGACTATGGCTACACCTTC. This encodes CSVVSTDYGYTF.

CDR3 region: CASSSTRYEQYF. CDR3 DNA sequence: TGTGCCAGCAGCTCAACGAGGTACGAGCAGTACTTC. This sequence joins TRBV7-8 and TRBJ2-7, with unresolved D. V lost 4 bases to trimming and J lost 4 bases, with 8 bases between them. The CDR3 is made up of 12 amino acids. Germline V lookup: CDR1 SGHVS, CDR2 FQNEAQ.

J is TRBJ2-3 and V is TRBV4-3, with D tentatively TRBD1 or TRBD2 (6 bases each). The V gene's germline CDR1 is LGHNA and CDR2 YSLEER. V shed 3 bases and J shed 0 bases, with 10 bases lying between them. This CDR3 is 15 amino acids long. The CDR3 DNA follows: TGCGCCAGCAGCCAGAGGGGGGTCAGCACAGATACGCAGTATTTT. Protein product: CASSQRGVSTDTQYF.

This sequence joins TRBV7-2 and TRBJ2-1; 11 bases are a match to TRBD1. Germline V CDR1 and CDR2: SGHTA, FQGNSA. The CDR3 extends over 16 amino acids. J lost 9 bases, V lost 4 bases, and 11 bases had no gene match. DNA of the CDR3: TGTGCCAGCAGCTCTCGGACAGGGGGCGCCAGTGGTGAGCAGTTCTTC. As protein: CASSSRTGGASGEQFF. Looking up the rest from reference TRBV7-2 and TRBJ2-1 gives the full variable domain: GAGVSQSPSNKVTEKGKDVELRCDPISGHTALYWYRQSLGQGLEFLIYFQGNSAPDKSGLPSDRFSAERTGGSVSTLTIQRTQQEDSAVYLCASSSRTGGASGEQFFGPGTRLTVL.

V is TRBV10-2 and J is TRBJ1-5; D remains unclear. CDR1 is WSHSY, CDR2 SAAADI, per germline. Trimming took off 4 bases at V and 6 bases at J, with 10 bases between the two ends. The CDR3 is 13 amino acids. This chain's CDR3 is CASSGLLGQPQHF. In nucleotides, the CDR3 is TGCGCCAGCAGTGGGTTGTTAGGTCAGCCCCAGCATTTT.

The V and J genes are TRBV5-4 and TRBJ1-3; D may be TRBD1 (5 bases). The germline gives CDR1 SGHNT, CDR2 YYREEE (reference sequence). The CDR3 has 13 residues. V gave up 0 bases and J gave up 8 bases, with 9 bases separating them. The CDR3 DNA sequence: TGTGCCAGCAGCTTGGCCGGGACGGACACCATATATTTT. Its translation is CASSLAGTDTIYF.

J is TRBJ2-1 and V is TRBV9; D is perhaps TRBD2 (6 bases). The CDR3 consists of 14 residues. Looked up from germline, CDR1 is SGDLS and CDR2 is YYNGEE. Trimming shortened V by 3 bases and J by 7 bases, and 14 bases separated the two germline ends. The CDR3, as DNA: TGTGCCAGCAGCGCTAGCGACCCGGAAAATGAGCAGTTCTTC. Translating it yields CASSASDPENEQFF.

V and J are TRBV6-2 or TRBV6-3 and TRBJ1-5, with 9 bases identical to TRBD1. Germline V gene sequence: CDR1 MNHEY, CDR2 SVGEGT. J was trimmed by 3 bases and V by 5 bases; bases with no gene match: 8. There are 16 residues in the CDR3. CDR3 amino acids: CASSNTGTGINQPQHF. The CDR3, as DNA: TGTGCCAGCAGTAACACCGGGACAGGGATCAATCAGCCCCAGCATTTT.

Here the CDR3 reads CAISDTGTGGSGPQHF. The CDR3, as DNA: TGTGCCATCAGTGACACCGGGACAGGGGGGTCAGGGCCCCAGCATTTT. The V and J genes are TRBV10-3 and TRBJ1-5; 11 positions match TRBD1. The junction had 10 bases not matched to a gene; V was cut back by 3 bases and J by 9 bases. Germline values: CDR1 ENHRY, CDR2 SYGVKD. This CDR3 has 16 amino acids.

The chain carries TRBV15 and TRBJ1-4; TRBD1 might be the D (5 bases). The CDR3 has 18 residues. Trimming removed 0 bases at V and 3 bases at J, with 17 bases between. The germline V gene has CDR1 LNHNV and CDR2 YYDKDF (reference sequence). Here the CDR3 DNA reads TGTGCCACCAGCAGAGATCGGGGCAGAGGGGTGGCTAATGAAAAACTGTTTTTT. Its protein product is CATSRDRGRGVANEKLFF.

The J gene is TRBJ1-1, the V gene TRBV2, with 8 bases fitting TRBD1. Germline CDR1 is SNHLY and CDR2 is FYNNEI. The CDR3 loop spans 17 amino acids. The V gene end was trimmed by 4 bases and the J gene end by 0 bases; junction bases not matched to a gene: 10. The DNA of the CDR3 is TGTGCCAGCAGTGTGGAGGACAGGGCCCAATTGAACACTGAAGCTTTCTTT. It encodes CASSVEDRAQLNTEAFF.

Concerning this clone: Other DNA sequences of this sample code for an identical CDR3. The rearrangement uses TRBV3-1 (or the pseudogene TRBV3-2) and TRBJ2-7, with no clear D. This CDR3 region has 11 residues. Germline CDR1 reads LGHDT; CDR2 reads YNNKEL (reference sequence). Between the trimmed V and J ends, which lost 1 base and 6 bases, there was a span of 4 bases. CDR3 residues: CASSQGGEQYF. The CDR3 DNA sequence: TGTGCCAGCAGCCAAGGAGGCGAGCAGTACTTC.

The chain couples TRBV6-5 to TRBJ2-1, with D perhaps being TRBD1 or TRBD2 (6 bases each). Trimming left V 8 bases short and J 5 bases short, with 13 bases between. The CDR3 sequence is 13 residues long. From germline, CDR1 is MNHEY and CDR2 SVGAGI. This chain's CDR3 is CASGGRRNNEQFF. The CDR3 nucleotides read TGTGCCAGCGGGGGGCGCCGAAACAATGAGCAGTTCTTC.

The chain combines TRBV9 with TRBJ2-2; 8 positions match TRBD1. CDR1 and CDR2 (germline): SGDLS, YYNGEE. Unmatched junction bases numbered 6, after V lost 0 bases and J lost 5 bases. This CDR3 is built from 16 residues. The CDR3 reads CASSVAQGAGTGELFF. In nucleotides, the CDR3 is TGTGCCAGCAGCGTAGCGCAGGGGGCGGGGACCGGGGAGCTGTTTTTT.